The rows below give T cell receptor beta chains drawn from one sample of a study of blood T cells in healthy people across ages. TCRdb itself ran the 5' RACE reads through MiXCR, one entry per CDR3 protein. In the table there are hundreds of thousands of distinct CDR3 sequences, approximately 53% of which are singletons. The sample taken for sequencing was blood. These receptors all come from a man aged 35-49 years in good health. CDR3s include the opening cysteine and the closing phenylalanine or tryptophan. D genes are given only for firm matches. Clone size appears in some rows only: once, few, many, or a class for an expanded clone.

clone_size: -; j_call: TRBJ2-3; d_call: TRBD2; v_call: TRBV5-6; cdr3_nt: TGTGCCAGCAGCTTGATGGTAGCGGGGGTAAGCACAGATACGCAGTATTTT; cdr3_aa: CASSLMVAGVSTDTQYF
clone_size: few; j_call: TRBJ2-1; d_call: -; v_call: TRBV5-1; cdr3_nt: TGCGCCAGCAGCTTGCTAGTCGGGTCCCGCAATGAGCAGTTCTTC; cdr3_aa: CASSLLVGSRNEQFF
clone_size: -; j_call: TRBJ1-5; d_call: TRBD1; v_call: TRBV10-3; cdr3_nt: TGTGCCATCAGTGGACAGGGCACCGATCAGCCCCAGCATTTT; cdr3_aa: CAISGQGTDQPQHF
clone_size: -; j_call: TRBJ2-7; d_call: -; v_call: TRBV7-2; cdr3_nt: TGTGCCAGCAGCATCGACACACAACGCACCTACGAGCAGTACTTC; cdr3_aa: CASSIDTQRTYEQYF
clone_size: -; j_call: TRBJ1-1; d_call: -; v_call: TRBV7-2; cdr3_nt: TGTGCCAGCAGCCCGCCTCGGGGGCAAGCTTTCTTT; cdr3_aa: CASSPPRGQAFF
clone_size: few; j_call: TRBJ2-7; d_call: TRBD1; v_call: TRBV5-1; cdr3_nt: TGCGCCAGCAGCGTCCAGCGGGACAGGGTTTTGAGCTCCTACGAGCAGTACTTC; cdr3_aa: CASSVQRDRVLSSYEQYF
clone_size: few; j_call: TRBJ1-2; d_call: -; v_call: TRBV10-3; cdr3_nt: TGTGCCATCAGTGAGGCCCAGGGTGGAGGGGGCTACACCTTC; cdr3_aa: CAISEAQGGGGYTF
clone_size: -; j_call: TRBJ1-5; d_call: -; v_call: TRBV29-1; cdr3_nt: TGCAGCGTTGAAGTCAGGGATGGCCAGCCCCAGCATTTT; cdr3_aa: CSVEVRDGQPQHF
clone_size: few; j_call: TRBJ1-1; d_call: -; v_call: TRBV12-3/TRBV12-4; cdr3_nt: TGTGCCAGCACCGACGAACATCGGGGTGGGAACACTGAAGCTTTCTTT; cdr3_aa: CASTDEHRGGNTEAFF
clone_size: -; j_call: TRBJ2-7; d_call: TRBD2; v_call: TRBV29-1; cdr3_nt: TGCAGCGCCTCTCCGCGGGGGTTTAGCAACGAGCAGTACTTC; cdr3_aa: CSASPRGFSNEQYF
clone_size: -; j_call: TRBJ2-1; d_call: -; v_call: TRBV7-9; cdr3_nt: TGTGCCAGCAGCTTACTAGACAATTCCTACAATGAGCAGTTCTTC; cdr3_aa: CASSLLDNSYNEQFF
clone_size: few; j_call: TRBJ2-7; d_call: TRBD2; v_call: TRBV10-3; cdr3_nt: TGTGCCATCAGTTCCGGGACTAGCGGGATCTACGAGCAGTACTTC; cdr3_aa: CAISSGTSGIYEQYF
clone_size: -; j_call: TRBJ1-1; d_call: TRBD1; v_call: TRBV5-5; cdr3_nt: TGTGCCAGCCGTGGGGGGCAGGGGGACATCCGGACTGAAGCTTTCTTT; cdr3_aa: CASRGGQGDIRTEAFF
clone_size: -; j_call: TRBJ1-5; d_call: -; v_call: TRBV6-1; cdr3_nt: TGTGCCAGCAGCCACCCAGGGAAGCAGCCCCAGCATTTT; cdr3_aa: CASSHPGKQPQHF
clone_size: -; j_call: TRBJ2-1; d_call: -; v_call: TRBV7-2; cdr3_nt: TGTGCCAGCAGCCAAGCACAGACTACCTATGGGGAGTTCTTC; cdr3_aa: CASSQAQTTYGEFF
clone_size: -; j_call: TRBJ1-2; d_call: -; v_call: TRBV12-3/TRBV12-4; cdr3_nt: TGTGCCAGCATACCGGCTCCAAGGGCCAACTACACCTTC; cdr3_aa: CASIPAPRANYTF